These 20 T cell receptor beta chains were sequenced from one sample in a study of T cells after yellow fever vaccination (dated by TCRdb to the late 2010s). The method behind the library was 5' RACE. Sequencing was performed on an Illumina HiSeq 2500. In-frame beta chains were kept once TCRdb had trimmed the public reads at Q25 with fastp and called clones with MiXCR. All rows with the same CDR3 protein become a single entry with the most common DNA and genes. This sample has 300,000 to 400,000 distinct CDR3 sequences in its table, and 8.7% of those were observed once. The top ten hold more than 15% of the sample. The treatment or condition label of this sample denotes: live attenuated yellow fever vaccine strain. Material: PBMCs, obtained on the day of the first yellow fever vaccination. The receptor set was obtained from a man aged 18-30 years who received the YFV17D yellow fever vaccine.

This chain joins TRBV6-6 and TRBJ1-2; D might be TRBD1 (6 bases). The V end was cut by 4 bases, the J end by 8 bases, with 14 bases between. The CDR3 contains 13 residues. Germline assignment: CDR1 MNHNY and CDR2 SVGAGI (reference sequence). CDR3 residues: CASSSNRVAGYTF. The CDR3, as DNA: TGTGCCAGCAGTTCTAACAGGGTTGCGGGCTACACCTTC.

The chain joins TRBV18 to TRBJ2-7; 9 nucleotides match TRBD1. The ends lost 3 bases at V and 6 bases at J; junction bases unmatched: 12. This CDR3 has 16 amino acids. Germline CDR1 is KGHSH and CDR2 is LQKENI. In DNA, the CDR3 is TGTGCCAGCTCACCGGACAGGGGTCTCCTCCAGGGCGAGCAGTACTTC. Translation: CASSPDRGLLQGEQYF.

This clonotype has more than one count but fewer than ten. V is TRBV20-1 and J is TRBJ1-5; D gene uncertain. This CDR3 comprises 15 residues. V was pared by 2 bases and J by 3 bases, with 14 bases between. Germline V gene lookup returns CDR1 DFQATT and CDR2 SNEGSKA (reference sequence). CDR3 bases: TGCAGTGCTAGACAGCTAACGGGAAACAATCAGCCCCAGCATTTT. The encoded protein is CSARQLTGNNQPQHF.

This clonotype was counted a few times. DNA of the CDR3: TGTGCCAGCAGCTTAGTGGGGGCATCCCTCGGGGAGCTGTTTTTT. This encodes CASSLVGASLGELFF. V is TRBV7-8 and J is TRBJ2-2, with TRBD1 as a possible D gene (6 bases). V gave up 1 base and J gave up 7 bases, with 13 bases separating them. The germline CDR1 and CDR2 sequences are SGHVS and FQNEAQ. The CDR3 totals 15 residues.

The chain links TRBV24-1 to TRBJ2-1; D gene ambiguous. Germline CDR1 KGHDR, CDR2 SFDVKD. Deletions cut 5 bases from V and 6 bases from J, with 7 bases between. The CDR3 length is 12 residues. DNA for the CDR3: TGTGCCACCAGTGGACCCTCCAATGAGCAGTTCTTC. The encoded protein is CATSGPSNEQFF.

This clonotype was picked up a small number of times. The chain recombines TRBV19 with TRBJ1-5; 7 nucleotides match TRBD1. V shed 5 bases and J 4 bases; nucleotides not matched to a gene: 5. Per the germline V gene, CDR1 is LNHDA and CDR2 is SQIVND (reference sequence). CDR3 length: 14 amino acids. CDR3 in DNA: TGTGCCAGTAGTCCAAAGGGACAGAATCAGCCCCAGCATTTT. Amino acids: CASSPKGQNQPQHF. Drawing the rest from reference TRBV19 and TRBJ1-5, the complete variable domain is DGGITQSPKYLFRKEGQNVTLSCEQNLNHDAMYWYRQDPGQGLRLIYYSQIVNDFQKGDIAEGYSVSREKKESFPLTVTSAQKNPTAFYLCASSPKGQNQPQHFGDGTRLSIL.

This clonotype turned up a few times. CDR3 sequence reads: CASYALADTQYF. The CDR3 coding sequence is TGTGCCAGCTATGCCCTGGCAGATACGCAGTATTTT. The rearrangement links TRBV2 to TRBJ2-3; D is ambiguous. V lost 8 bases, J lost 4 bases, and 10 bases lay in between. Looked up from germline, CDR1 is SNHLY and CDR2 is FYNNEI. The CDR3 runs to 12 residues.

The chain couples TRBV5-4 to TRBJ2-1, with 10 positions matching TRBD1. The CDR3 totals 17 residues. The V gene end was trimmed by 4 bases and the J gene end by 0 bases; junction bases not matched to a gene: 7. Germline loops: CDR1 SGHNT, CDR2 YYREEE (reference sequence). CDR3 in DNA: TGTGCCAGCAGCCCCGGGACAGGGGTCCTCTCCTACAATGAGCAGTTCTTC. It specifies CASSPGTGVLSYNEQFF. Filled out from reference TRBV5-4 and TRBJ2-1, the complete variable domain reads ETGVTQSPTHLIKTRGQQVTLRCSSQSGHNTVSWYQQALGQGPQFIFQYYREEENGRGNFPPRFSGLQFPNYSSELNVNALELDDSALYLCASSPGTGVLSYNEQFFGPGTRLTVL.

A note on this clonotype: With a much larger clone just one base away, this may be a read error. The chain uses TRBV7-2 and TRBJ2-6; D is ambiguous. Germline V CDR1 and CDR2: SGHTA, FQGNSA. The V gene lost 3 bases and the J gene lost 5 bases, with 2 bases spanning the gap. This CDR3 has 12 residues. The CDR3 here is CASSFWANVLTF. The CDR3 DNA follows: TGTGCCAGCAGCTTTTGGGCCAACGTCCTGACTTTC.

This clonotype appeared a single time. Being one base from a much bigger clone, this may be a read error. The chain uses TRBV12-3 or TRBV12-4 and TRBJ1-2; D is ambiguous. The CDR3 runs to 13 residues. This chain's CDR3 is CASSFGGLRGFTF. CDR3 DNA: TGTGCCAGCAGTTTTGGCGGACTTCGCGGCTTCACCTTC.

The CDR3 reads CAISEQDYGYTF. The CDR3 DNA sequence: TGTGCCATCAGTGAGCAGGACTATGGCTACACCTTC. The chain has TRBV10-3 and TRBJ1-2; D remains ambiguous. V was shortened by 2 bases and J by 3 bases, with 4 bases between the two germline ends. This CDR3 contains 12 residues. In germline, CDR1 is ENHRY, CDR2 SYGVKD.

This clonotype was recorded a few times. This chain links TRBV20-1 with TRBJ2-7; 10 bases fit TRBD2. The CDR3 covers 14 residues. The germline gives CDR1 DFQATT, CDR2 SNEGSKA (reference sequence). The V segment lost 5 bases and the J segment 7 bases; nucleotides outside the gene matches: 11. The CDR3 region is CSALAGGPGEEQYV. The DNA of the CDR3 is TGCAGTGCTTTAGCGGGGGGCCCAGGGGAGGAGCAGTACGTC.

The sample holds a few counts of this clonotype. This rearrangement joins TRBV21-1 to TRBJ1-4; TRBD1, the table's D call, was not compared with the DNA. TRBV21-1 is tagged as a pseudogene. This CDR3 has 19 amino acids. The CDR3 sequence: CASRDRGRIRDGTNEKLFF. The CDR3 DNA follows: TGTGCCAGCAGGGACAGGGGGCGAATTCGGGACGGGACTAATGAAAAACTGTTTTTT.

This clonotype was detected many times. The chain carries TRBV7-8 and TRBJ2-5; D is perhaps TRBD2 (5 bases). Trimming pared 1 base from V and 5 bases from J, leaving 14 bases between. Germline CDR1 and CDR2: SGHVS and FQNEAQ. There are 15 residues in the CDR3. For the CDR3, the DNA is TGTGCCAGCAGCTTAGATATTTTGGGCGGGGAGACCCAGTACTTC. Its protein product is CASSLDILGGETQYF.

This clonotype was counted a few times. The V call is TRBV9, the J call TRBJ2-3, with 8 bases aligning to TRBD2. The V segment lost 3 bases and the J segment 6 bases; nucleotides outside the gene matches: 9. Germline CDR1 is SGDLS and CDR2 is YYNGEE. The CDR3 sequence is 15 residues long. The CDR3 sequence: CASSGSGATRDTQYF. The CDR3 DNA sequence: TGTGCCAGCAGCGGTAGCGGGGCGACGAGGGATACGCAGTATTTT.

This clonotype is categorized as medium-sized. The chain carries TRBV4-3 and TRBJ2-3, with D possibly TRBD2 on 5 matching bases. With 4 bases removed from V and 6 bases from J, the gap between germline ends came to 11 bases. In germline, CDR1 is LGHNA, CDR2 YSLEER. The CDR3 covers 13 residues. The chain's CDR3 is CASSPPRADTQYF. CDR3 bases: TGCGCCAGCAGCCCCCCGAGGGCCGATACGCAGTATTTT.

The J gene is TRBJ2-2, the V gene TRBV20-1, with a weak D call TRBD2 (7 bases). Germline CDR1 DFQATT, CDR2 SNEGSKA (reference sequence). CDR3 length equals 14 residues. Trimming stripped 6 bases from V and 1 base from J, with 12 bases between. The CDR3 sequence: CSAAGAKNTGELFF. The CDR3 bases are TGCAGTGCCGCGGGGGCCAAGAACACCGGGGAGCTGTTTTTT.

This chain uses TRBV7-8 with TRBJ2-1; D not certain. Germline V gene data show CDR1 as SGHVS and CDR2 as FQNEAQ. Deletions cut 2 bases from V and 8 bases from J, with 7 bases between. This CDR3 is built from 12 residues. The CDR3 loop reads CASSLRVDEQFF. DNA for the CDR3: TGTGCCAGCAGCTTAAGAGTAGATGAGCAGTTCTTC. Looking up the rest from reference TRBV7-8 and TRBJ2-1 gives the full variable domain: GAGVSQSPRYKVAKRGQDVALRCDPISGHVSLFWYQQALGQGPEFLTYFQNEAQLDKSGLPSDRFFAERPEGSVSTLKIQRTQQEDSAVYLCASSLRVDEQFFGPGTRLTVL.

This clonotype showed up just a few times. This chain connects TRBV7-2 to TRBJ2-5; D call uncertain. Germline lookup yields CDR1 SGHTA and CDR2 FQGNSA. V gave up 0 bases and J gave up 5 bases, with 7 bases separating them. This CDR3 is 13 amino acids long. The CDR3 sequence is CASSLADVETQYF. The CDR3 bases are TGTGCCAGCAGCTTAGCTGATGTGGAGACCCAGTACTTC.

This chain links TRBV24-1 with TRBJ2-3, with D possibly TRBD2 on 6 matching bases. The germline V gene encodes CDR1 KGHDR and CDR2 SFDVKD. V lost 0 bases and J 3 bases, leaving 12 bases between the germline ends. This CDR3 is built from 16 residues. The CDR3 here is CATSDLAGKATDTQYF. The CDR3 region has the DNA TGTGCCACCAGTGATTTGGCGGGAAAGGCAACAGATACGCAGTATTTT.